These 17 T cell receptor beta chains were sequenced from one sample in a study of graft-versus-host responses after intestinal transplantation. Some clones are missing from TCRdb's copy, which holds only in-frame ones; the method was immunoSEQ multiplex PCR. The data show some 22,000 clones, with roughly 90% seen just once and about 2% held by the top ten. The sequences come from PBMCs, collected around 38 days after intestinal transplant. Receptors were obtained from a human patient who received an intestinal transplant, so some T cells may come from the graft donor.

The chain recombines TRBV7-2 with TRBJ2-5; 7 nucleotides line up with TRBD2. V gave up 5 bases and J gave up 5 bases; unmatched junction bases: 8. Germline loops: CDR1 SGHTA, CDR2 FQGNSA. This CDR3 has 14 residues. CDR3 DNA: TGTGCCAGCAGCCCCGTGAGCGGGATGGAGACCCAGTACTTC. This encodes CASSPVSGMETQYF. Complete variable domain (other parts from reference TRBV7-2 and TRBJ2-5): GAGVSQSPSNKVTEKGKDVELRCDPISGHTALYWYRQSLGQGLEFLIYFQGNSAPDKSGLPSDRFSAERTGGSVSTLTIQRTQQEDSAVYLCASSPVSGMETQYFGPGTRLLVL.

The chain employs TRBV6-4 and TRBJ2-2; D call uncertain. With 5 bases removed from V and 4 bases from J, the gap between germline ends came to 8 bases. The CDR3 extends over 13 amino acids. Germline-derived CDR1 and CDR2 are MRHNA and SNTAGT. CDR3 DNA: TGTGCCAGCAGTCACGACCTCACCGGGGAGCTGTTTTTT. Protein: CASSHDLTGELFF.

This clone was detected only a few times. This rearrangement joins TRBV15 to TRBJ1-4; D gene uncertain. Trimming took 8 bases from V and 0 from J, leaving 13 bases between them. Germline V gene data show CDR1 as LNHNV and CDR2 as YYDKDF (reference sequence). The CDR3 runs to 15 residues. The CDR3 loop is CATAERSATNEKLFF. CDR3 bases: TGTGCCACCGCCGAGCGGAGTGCAACTAATGAAAAACTGTTTTTT.

This chain connects TRBV27 to TRBJ2-7, with D unclear. Germline-derived CDR1 and CDR2 are MNHEY and SMNVEV (reference sequence). The CDR3 runs to 14 residues. V was shortened by 0 bases and J by 0 bases, with 6 bases between the two germline ends. This CDR3 reads CASSLSSYSYEQYF. The CDR3 nucleotides are TGTGCCAGCAGTTTATCGAGTTACTCCTACGAGCAGTACTTC.

In DNA, the CDR3 is TGTGCCAGCTCACCGTTGAGGACAGAGGAAAAACTGTTTTTT. It yields the protein CASSPLRTEEKLFF. V is TRBV18 and J is TRBJ1-4; D might be TRBD1 (6 bases). The V end was cut by 3 bases, the J end by 8 bases, with 13 bases between. Germline V lookup: CDR1 KGHSH, CDR2 LQKENI. The CDR3 covers 14 residues.

This chain links TRBV4-3 with TRBJ1-1, with D hard to call. CDR1 and CDR2 (germline): LGHNA, YSLEER. CDR3 length: 14 residues. The V end was cut by 1 base, the J end by 1 base, with 7 bases between. CDR3 sequence (DNA): TGCGCCAGCAGCCAAGGAATGCAGAACACTGAAGCTTTCTTT. Its translation is CASSQGMQNTEAFF.

The J gene is TRBJ2-7, the V gene TRBV23-1; unclear D gene. TRBV23-1 is noted as an ORF with a role that remains uncertain. The CDR3 runs 18 residues. The V gene lost 0 bases and the J gene lost 2 bases, with 20 bases spanning the gap. DNA for the CDR3: TGCGCCAGCAGTCAATCGAGGTGCTTGGTCAACTGGACCTACGAGCAGTACTTC. Translated: CASSQSRCLVNWTYEQYF.

This clone was recorded once. V is TRBV7-8 and J is TRBJ1-1, with a possible D match to TRBD1 (5 bases). This CDR3 region has 17 residues. Germline V CDR1 and CDR2: SGHVS, FQNEAQ. The ends were cut back, 4 bases at V and 0 bases at J, with 18 bases in the middle. This chain's CDR3 is CASSSHRQGPMNTEAFF. The CDR3 nucleotides are TGTGCCAGCAGCTCCCACAGGCAGGGCCCCATGAACACTGAAGCTTTCTTT.

This clone was counted once. J is TRBJ2-7 and V is TRBV30; possible D gene TRBD2, 5 bases. Trimming took off 6 bases at V and 0 bases at J, with 12 bases between the two ends. Per the germline V gene, CDR1 is GTSNPN and CDR2 is SVGIG (reference sequence). This CDR3 comprises 13 residues. The CDR3 here is CACFRGNSYEQYF. CDR3 sequence (DNA): TGTGCCTGTTTTCGGGGAAACTCCTACGAGCAGTACTTC.

J is TRBJ1-2 and V is TRBV2; possible D gene TRBD1, 5 bases. The CDR3 consists of 10 residues. CDR1 and CDR2 (germline): SNHLY, FYNNEI. V lost 4 bases, J lost 10 bases, and 7 bases lay in between. CDR3 sequence reads: CASSVRDYTF. In DNA, the CDR3 is TGTGCCAGCAGTGTCAGGGACTACACCTTC.

This chain uses TRBV27 with TRBJ2-7; D may be TRBD2 (6 bases). Trimming cost V 6 bases and J 0 bases, with 15 bases left between them. Germline CDR1 is MNHEY and CDR2 is SMNVEV (reference sequence). This CDR3 contains 15 residues. This chain's CDR3 is CASSDLAFSSYEQYF. CDR3 coding DNA: TGTGCCAGCAGCGACCTAGCGTTTAGCTCCTACGAGCAGTACTTC.

This rearrangement joins TRBV7-3 to TRBJ2-1; 9 nucleotides line up with TRBD2. This CDR3 spans 17 amino acids. The germline V gene has CDR1 SGHTA and CDR2 FQGTGA. Trimming removed 3 bases from V and 6 bases from J; junction bases left unmatched: 12. CDR3 bases: TGTGCCAGCAGCTTGGGTGTGGCGGGAGGGCCAAGCAATGAGCAGTTCTTC. Translating it yields CASSLGVAGGPSNEQFF.

This chain joins TRBV28 and TRBJ1-4; possible D gene TRBD1, 5 bases. This CDR3 contains 14 residues. V lost 2 bases and J lost 4, with 8 bases in between. CDR1 and CDR2 from the germline V gene are MDHEN and SYDVKM. The CDR3 bases are TGTGCCAGCAGTTTAATCCAGGGTAATGAAAAACTGTTTTTT. Translation: CASSLIQGNEKLFF.

V is TRBV5-6 and J is TRBJ1-6; D may be TRBD1 (6 bases). The ends were cut back, 4 bases at V and 7 bases at J, with 15 bases in the middle. This CDR3 is 15 amino acids long. CDR1 and CDR2 (germline): SGHDT, YYEEEE. CDR3 sequence reads: CASSPLGGGNSPLHF. The CDR3, as DNA: TGTGCCAGCAGCCCCCTGGGGGGCGGGAATTCACCCCTCCACTTT.

The chain employs TRBV4-2 and TRBJ2-5, with 7 bases identical to TRBD2. J gave up 3 bases and V 0 bases, and 1 base lay outside the gene matches. Germline-derived CDR1 and CDR2 are LGHNA and YNFKEQ. CDR3 length: 14 residues. The CDR3 DNA is TGTGCCAGCAGCCAAGAGCGGGAGAAAGAGACCCAGTACTTC. Its protein is CASSQEREKETQYF.

The rearrangement links TRBV27 to TRBJ2-2, with D tentatively TRBD1 (6 bases). Trimming shortened V by 5 bases and J by 0 bases, and 10 bases separated the two germline ends. This CDR3 has 15 residues. Germline-derived CDR1 and CDR2 are MNHEY and SMNVEV (reference sequence). CDR3 sequence (DNA): TGTGCCAGCAGTCCGACAGGAACGAACACCGGGGAGCTGTTTTTT. Protein: CASSPTGTNTGELFF.

The rearrangement links TRBV27 to TRBJ2-4, with 8 nucleotides matching TRBD1. V lost 5 bases, J lost 1 base, and 7 bases stayed unmatched. Per germline, CDR1 MNHEY and CDR2 SMNVEV (reference sequence). This CDR3 has 16 amino acids. The CDR3 sequence: CASSVQGAGAKNIQYF. CDR3 DNA sequence: TGTGCCAGCAGTGTCCAGGGGGCGGGGGCCAAAAACATTCAGTACTTC.